This T cell receptor beta chain originates from a study of beta chain features in type 1 diabetes. Study observations and caveats: Shortening of TCRB CDR3s, moderate but significant, appeared in all four CD4+ subsets of Type 1 diabetes patients.

Reverse transcribing all isolated RNA meant expressed TCRB transcripts were sequenced. The method was immunoSEQ multiplex PCR; TCRdb's version includes in-frame clones alone and lacks a portion of them. The sample records more than 550,000 clones, more than 13% being singletons. Per donor, one heparinised blood draw averaged about 116 mL. This clone was counted a few times. Its matching antigen is unknown. Trimming stripped 2 bases from V and 5 bases from J, with 13 bases between. The CDR3 is made up of 15 amino acids. Germline V CDR1 and CDR2: SGHNT, YENEEA. The chain combines TRBV11-3 with TRBJ2-1, with no clear D. Sequencing was done on a sample of naive CD4+ T cells from blood. The TCR comes from a man aged 18 to 29 with type 1 diabetes. In nucleotides, the CDR3 is TGTGCCAGCAGCTTAATGGGGAACGGGCACAATGAGCAGTTCTTC. It is translated as CASSLMGNGHNEQFF.